This TCR beta chain was observed in a study of T cell repertoires in cytomegalovirus infection. Study information: Matching HLA type, along with CMV infection, was indicated by public TCR beta signatures. General study results and limits: Cumulative public TCR beta family frequency identified carriers of CMV plus the relevant HLA. The ex vivo response showed dominance by HLA-C-restricted CMV-specific TCR beta clonotypes.

Germline loops: CDR1 MNHNY, CDR2 SVGAGI (reference sequence). With 5 bases clipped from V and 0 bases from J, the junction kept 1 base outside the gene matches. The CDR3 has 15 amino acids. This clonotype was recorded a few times. What it recognizes is unknown. Each CDR3 protein gets one entry after TCRdb re-called the reads with MiXCR. The sample includes some 500,000 distinct CDR3 sequences, just under 40% of them seen just once. Sequenced here: cultured PBMCs, sampled from culture after CMV antigen stimulation. V gene TRBV6-6 combines with J gene TRBJ2-2, with TRBD2 matching 9 bases. The sequence derives from a human donor in good health (CMV status not recorded). Some clones in this sample may be carry-over from other donors' samples. CDR3 region: CASSPSGTNTGELFF. CDR3 nucleotides: TGTGCCAGCAGTCCTAGCGGGACGAACACCGGGGAGCTGTTTTTT.